This TCR beta chain appears in the sequencing data of a study of blood T cell repertoires in COVID-19. Assignment of participants to cohorts was predicated upon participant-reported clinical history. The protocol was immunoSEQ multiplex PCR, while the TCRdb copy is restricted to in-frame clones and leaves out a portion. The profile shows 350,000 to 400,000 clones, approximately 90% of them singletons. Material: PBMCs or T cells enriched from blood (not recorded which). This receptor was taken from a woman under 30 who had recovered from COVID-19.

CDR3 in amino acids: CASSLPLGGIRETQYF. The CDR3 nucleotides read TGTGCCAGCAGCCTACCTCTGGGGGGGATCAGGGAGACCCAGTACTTC. The chain carries TRBV3-1 (or the pseudogene TRBV3-2) and TRBJ2-5, with 7 bases that match TRBD2. Germline CDR1 is LGHDT and CDR2 is YNNKEL (reference sequence). CDR3 length: 16 amino acids. The junction had 13 bases not matched to a gene; V was cut back by 4 bases and J by 5 bases.